This T cell receptor (beta chain) emerged from a study of blood T cell repertoires in COVID-19. Across the study: Samples taken during acute and convalescent COVID-19 were collected in the United States, Italy and Spain. PBMCs, B-cell-depleted T cells, or T cells provided the cDNA or gDNA that made up the material.

In the study's own analysis: It was from reference gene primer amplification that nucleated cell counts were estimated. Assay used: immunoSEQ multiplex PCR; TCRdb lists only in-frame clones, some missing. V, J and clone size were drawn from that table, and D and trimming were deduced from the DNA. Of some 74,000 clones detected, about 91% appear once; the ten largest clones hold 6% to 7.5%. This TCR was recovered from a woman at least 80 years old with acute or convalescent COVID-19. Specimen: peripheral blood.

The CDR3: CATSRSGRNTEAFF. For the CDR3, the DNA is TGTGCCACCAGCAGAAGTGGCAGGAACACTGAAGCTTTCTTT. This chain links TRBV15 with TRBJ1-1; D unclear. This CDR3 region has 14 residues. V lost 2 bases and J lost 1, with 8 bases in between. Germline V gene data show CDR1 as LNHNV and CDR2 as YYDKDF (reference sequence). Based on the CDR3 plus reference TRBV15 and TRBJ1-1, the full variable domain is DAMVIQNPRYQVTQFGKPVTLSCSQTLNHNVMYWYQQKSSQAPKLLFHYYDKDFNNEADTPDNFQSRRPNTSFCFLDIRSPGLGDTAMYLCATSRSGRNTEAFFGQGTRLTVV.